These 5 T cell receptor beta chains share one sample of origin, sequenced in a study of cytomegalovirus exposure and HLA in healthy donors. Some clones are missing from TCRdb's copy, which holds only in-frame ones; the method was immunoSEQ multiplex PCR. The sample includes about 130,000 clones, around nine tenths of them seen just once. The sample consisted of PBMCs. These receptors came from a woman aged 18-35 years in good health and CMV-seronegative.

V and J are TRBV6-1 and TRBJ1-1; 7 positions agree with TRBD1. The CDR3 has 13 amino acids. Germline trimming cut 6 bases from V and 4 bases from J; bases unmatched to any gene: 5. The germline gives CDR1 MNHNS, CDR2 SASEGT. This CDR3 reads CASSAGQLTEAFF. DNA of the CDR3: TGTGCCAGCAGCGCGGGACAGCTCACTGAAGCTTTCTTT.

V usage is TRBV6-4 and J usage is TRBJ2-7; tentative D call: TRBD2 (6 bases). Germline lookup yields CDR1 MRHNA and CDR2 SNTAGT. The CDR3 consists of 14 residues. V was pared by 3 bases and J by 3 bases, with 12 bases between. CDR3 in amino acids: CASSELYGGYEQYF. For the CDR3, the DNA is TGTGCCAGCAGTGAGTTGTACGGGGGCTACGAGCAGTACTTC.

CDR3 region: CASENRGTYYNEQFF. The CDR3 DNA is TGTGCCAGTGAGAACAGGGGGACCTACTACAATGAGCAGTTCTTC. V gene TRBV19 combines with J gene TRBJ2-1; 8 nucleotides agree with TRBD1. From germline, CDR1 is LNHDA and CDR2 SQIVND (reference sequence). The CDR3 runs to 15 residues. The trim removed 8 bases at V and 3 bases at J, leaving 9 bases unmatched.

J is TRBJ2-7 and V is TRBV19, with 12 bases identical to TRBD2. Per the germline V gene, CDR1 is LNHDA and CDR2 is SQIVND (reference sequence). The length of the CDR3 is 14 residues. After removal of 7 bases from V and 6 bases from J, the junction contained 7 bases not matched to a gene. Written as DNA, the CDR3 is TGTGCCAGTACCCTAGCGGGAGGGTACTCCGAGCAGTACTTC. Translation: CASTLAGGYSEQYF.

This clone was counted a single time. This chain uses TRBV14 with TRBJ1-1; 9 bases are shared with TRBD1. The V segment lost 6 bases and the J segment 3 bases; nucleotides outside the gene matches: 11. The length of the CDR3 is 16 residues. Looked up from germline, CDR1 is SGHDN and CDR2 is FVKESK. CDR3 bases: TGTGCCAGCAGACAACGACCGGGACAGGGAGACACTGAAGCTTTCTTT. Amino acid sequence: CASRQRPGQGDTEAFF.